This T cell receptor beta chain is from a study of post-analysis software for immune sequencing data. About the research overall: The patients showed relapsing-remitting, secondary progressive and progressive-relapsing multiple sclerosis courses. Study-level points and caveats: Controls showed lower frequencies than patients for roughly five TRBV segments, and TRBV5-6, TRBV5-1 and TRBV20-1 were among these. Those samples that were prepared in the same batch co-clustered strongly by F measure. Versus controls, multiple sclerosis patients showed significantly lower diversity (normalized Chao1).

V dropped 6 bases and J dropped 9; count of bases not matched to a gene: 13. CDR1 is DFQATT, CDR2 SNEGSKA, per germline (reference sequence). The CDR3 consists of 14 residues. This clonotype was observed a handful of times. Its specificity is not known. The TCR beta cDNA libraries carried unique molecular identifiers. TCRdb re-analysed the PCR reads in MiXCR, keeping a single row per CDR3 protein. The table lists fewer than 850,000 distinct CDR3 sequences, roughly 29% of them singletons, with roughly 0.57% in the top ten. V is TRBV20-1 and J is TRBJ2-1; 8 positions match TRBD2. The sequence was collected from a girl under 18 with multiple sclerosis. The sequencing input was blood. As DNA, the CDR3 is TGCAGTGCCACTGGGGGACTAGAAGTTATTGAGCAGTTCTTC. Amino acids: CSATGGLEVIEQFF.